This TCR beta chain was profiled in a study of HIV-infected patients and healthy controls. Study results and limitations: HIV-infected repertoires had significantly higher mean Gini indices than controls, possibly reflecting oligoclonality. When repertoires were size-matched, rare events in HIV-infected data became overweighted. Healthy controls carried many MAIT alpha-chain CDR3s, while HIV+ repertoires had few.

This clonotype occurred many times. The antigen remains undetermined. cDNA was made from approximately 0.55 ug RNA using alpha and beta constant primers. Separate chain-specific third strand synthesis with multiplexing indices produced the alpha and beta libraries. In TCRdb, the 5' RACE reads were re-called with MiXCR into one record per CDR3 protein. This table holds around 13,000 distinct CDR3 sequences, roughly 9.9% found once. The length of the CDR3 is 14 residues. Germline-derived CDR1 and CDR2 are MNHEY and SMNVEV (reference sequence). V lost 10 bases, J lost 5 bases, and 11 bases stayed unmatched. Whole blood was used without fractionation, so all unsorted peripheral T cells were included.

Sequenced: blood. The genes are TRBV27 and TRBJ2-1; the match to TRBD2 covers 7 bases. This clonotype was sampled from an adult in good health. Written as DNA, the CDR3 is TGTGCCACCGCGGCGAGCGGGGCTCACAATGAGCAGTTCTTC. As protein: CATAASGAHNEQFF.